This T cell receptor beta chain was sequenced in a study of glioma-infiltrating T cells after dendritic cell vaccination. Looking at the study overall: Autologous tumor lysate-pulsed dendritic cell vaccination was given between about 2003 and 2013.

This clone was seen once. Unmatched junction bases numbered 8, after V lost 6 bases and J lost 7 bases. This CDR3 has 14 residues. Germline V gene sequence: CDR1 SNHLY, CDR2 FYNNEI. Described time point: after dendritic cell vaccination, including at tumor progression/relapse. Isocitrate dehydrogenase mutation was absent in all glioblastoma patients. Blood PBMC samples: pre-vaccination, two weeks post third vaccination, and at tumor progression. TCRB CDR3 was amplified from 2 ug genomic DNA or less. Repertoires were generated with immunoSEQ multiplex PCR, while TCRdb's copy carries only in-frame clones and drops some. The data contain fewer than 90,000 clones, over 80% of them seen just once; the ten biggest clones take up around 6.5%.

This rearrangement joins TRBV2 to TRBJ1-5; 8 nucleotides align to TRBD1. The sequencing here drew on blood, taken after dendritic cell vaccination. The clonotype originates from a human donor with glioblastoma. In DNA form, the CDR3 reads TGTGCCAGCAGCCCGGGACAGGCATACCAGCCCCAGCATTTT. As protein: CASSPGQAYQPQHF. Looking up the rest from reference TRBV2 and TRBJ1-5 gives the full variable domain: EPEVTQTPSHQVTQMGQEVILRCVPISNHLYFYWYRQILGQKVEFLVSFYNNEISEKSEIFDDQFSVERPDGSNFTLKIRSTKLEDSAMYFCASSPGQAYQPQHFGDGTRLSIL.